This entry features one T cell receptor beta chain sequence. Its antigen is as yet unknown. The V and J ends lost 4 bases and 4 bases, in that order; junction bases with no gene match: 6. The CDR3 contains 16 residues. This sample was included in a study of blood T cells in healthy people across ages. General study points: Estimates based on one million T cells were treated as lower bounds. Unsorted PBMCs ruled out conclusive naive versus antigen-experienced comparison.

For the second PCR, which ran for about 6 to 12 cycles, a sample-barcoded 5' primer and a J-beta primer mix were used. TCRdb re-called the 5' RACE reads through MiXCR, storing one row per CDR3 protein. The table includes over 1,200,000 distinct CDR3 sequences, 55% to 75% detected once. Sequencing was performed on blood. The clonotype originates from a young man in good health. J is TRBJ2-1 and V is TRBV12-3 or TRBV12-4; 11 nucleotides match TRBD2. The CDR3 protein is CASSYLSGGAYNEQFF. The CDR3 DNA reads as TGTGCCAGCAGTTATCTTAGCGGGGGGGCATACAATGAGCAGTTCTTC.